Following are 9 T cell receptor beta chains from one sample sequenced in a study of T cell repertoires in cytomegalovirus infection. Via MiXCR, TCRdb re-called the reads, giving one row per CDR3 protein. The sample shows roughly 350,000 distinct CDR3 sequences, about 35% of them seen only once. Their antigens remain unidentified. The specimen comprised cultured PBMCs, sampled from culture after CMV antigen stimulation. The receptors were sampled from a human donor in good health (CMV status not recorded). Some clones in this sample may be carry-over from other donors' samples.

The chain combines TRBV15 with TRBJ2-7, with D unclear. Deletions cut 1 base from V and 4 bases from J, with 14 bases between. Germline V gene lookup returns CDR1 LNHNV and CDR2 YYDKDF (reference sequence). CDR3 size: 15 residues. The chain's CDR3 is CATSRAGSLVYEQYF. CDR3 DNA: TGTGCCACCAGCAGAGCCGGGTCCCTTGTTTACGAGCAGTACTTC.

This clonotype has a count of ten or more. The rearrangement uses TRBV7-2 and TRBJ1-4, with D perhaps matching TRBD1 (5 bases). CDR1 is SGHTA, CDR2 FQGNSA, per germline. Trimming pared 2 bases from V and 7 bases from J, leaving 11 bases between. CDR3 length: 14 residues. The DNA for the CDR3 is TGTGCCAGCAGCTTAAGGCAGGGAGGTGAAAAACTGTTTTTT. The encoded protein is CASSLRQGGEKLFF.

A few counts support this clonotype. This chain links TRBV11-3 with TRBJ2-5; D remains ambiguous. V was pared by 2 bases and J by 2 bases, with 6 bases between. CDR1 is SGHNT and CDR2 is YENEEA in the germline V gene. There are 13 residues in the CDR3. The CDR3 DNA reads as TGTGCCAGCAGCTTATGGACGCAAGAGACCCAGTACTTC. Protein sequence: CASSLWTQETQYF.

The chain links TRBV11-1 to TRBJ2-7; 8 nucleotides agree with TRBD1. Germline CDR1 and CDR2: SGHAT and FQDESV (reference sequence). The CDR3 sequence is 14 residues long. Trimming removed 3 bases from V and 3 bases from J; junction bases left unmatched: 4. The DNA for the CDR3 is TGTGCCAGCAGCTTTTACGGACAGGGCTACGAGCAGTACTTC. It codes for CASSFYGQGYEQYF.

This sequence joins TRBV6-2 or TRBV6-3 and TRBJ2-5; D may be TRBD2 (6 bases). Trimming shortened V by 4 bases and J by 4 bases, and 7 bases separated the two germline ends. The V gene's germline CDR1 is MNHEY and CDR2 SVGEGT. This CDR3 is built from 12 residues. The CDR3 sequence: CASSWRGETQYF. CDR3 DNA: TGTGCCAGCAGTTGGAGGGGAGAGACCCAGTACTTC.

This clonotype was picked up a small number of times. DNA for the CDR3: TGTGCCAGCAGTTTAGGCGTCTTCTCCTACGAGCAGTACTTC. Protein sequence: CASSLGVFSYEQYF. The chain has TRBV27 and TRBJ2-7, with D hard to call. Deletions cut 2 bases from V and 0 bases from J, with 8 bases between. From germline, CDR1 is MNHEY and CDR2 SMNVEV (reference sequence). This CDR3 is 14 amino acids long.

The rearrangement links TRBV7-9 to TRBJ1-1; 7 nucleotides match TRBD1. V lost 1 base and J lost 4; bases outside the gene matches: 6. The CDR3 is made up of 15 amino acids. Per the germline V gene, CDR1 is SEHNR and CDR2 is FQNEAQ (reference sequence). DNA for the CDR3: TGTGCCAGCAGCTTAGGCACAGGGGTGGGCACTGAAGCTTTCTTT. Translation: CASSLGTGVGTEAFF. The full variable domain, rest sourced from reference TRBV7-9 and TRBJ1-1, is DTGVSQNPRHKITKRGQNVTFRCDPISEHNRLYWYRQTLGQGPEFLTYFQNEAQLEKSRLLSDRFSAERPKGSFSTLEIQRTEQGDSAMYLCASSLGTGVGTEAFFGQGTRLTVV.

This clonotype was recorded once. The chain is built from TRBV28 and TRBJ2-7; TRBD1 or TRBD2 may be the D gene (5 bases each). From germline, CDR1 is MDHEN and CDR2 SYDVKM. This CDR3 region has 14 residues. Trimming took off 5 bases at V and 4 bases at J, with 15 bases between the two ends. Here the CDR3 DNA reads TGTGCCAGCAGTCCTCCGGGACCTCATTACGAGCAGTACTTC. Translation: CASSPPGPHYEQYF.

The chain has TRBV6-2 or TRBV6-3 and TRBJ2-7; the match to TRBD2 covers 15 bases. The CDR3 runs to 18 residues. The germline V gene encodes CDR1 MNHEY and CDR2 SVGEGT. The V gene end was trimmed by 6 bases and the J gene end by 2 bases; junction bases not matched to a gene: 11. The CDR3 nucleotides read TGTGCCAGCAGCCCACCGACCGGGACTAGCGGGAGGACCTACGAGCAGTACGTC. This encodes CASSPPTGTSGRTYEQYV.